The 31 T cell receptor beta chains given below trace back to one sample, sequenced in a study of regulatory T cells in long-lasting Graves disease. HTBI primers from iRepertoire and Arm-PCR of CDR3 regions yielded the TCR beta libraries. TCRdb reanalysed the multiplex PCR reads using MiXCR and keeps one entry per CDR3 protein. This repertoire shows about 440,000 distinct CDR3 sequences, 16% found once; its top ten account for about 23%. As for time point: newly diagnosed GD, antithyroid drugs for less than 3 months. The TCR library used RNA extracted from PBMCs. In addition, the sample was reused for a study of T cells in Graves' hyperthyroidism and ophthalmopathy.

Sample: peripheral blood mononuclear cells (PBMCs), taken at new diagnosis, from a patient treated with antithyroid drugs. Receptors originate from a woman between 18 and 29 years old with Graves disease.

This clonotype was seen ten or more times. This chain links TRBV27 with TRBJ1-1; 8 bases are shared with TRBD1. CDR1 is MNHEY and CDR2 is SMNVEV in the germline V gene (reference sequence). The CDR3 loop spans 15 amino acids. J was trimmed by 3 bases and V by 7 bases; bases with no gene match: 10. CDR3 sequence: CASKRKQTGDTEAFF. In DNA form, the CDR3 reads TGTGCCAGCAAACGGAAGCAGACAGGGGACACTGAAGCTTTCTTT.

In its sample, this clonotype was seen many times. This chain joins TRBV7-8 and TRBJ2-3; 8 nucleotides line up with TRBD2. Germline CDR1 is SGHVS and CDR2 is FQNEAQ. V lost 10 bases to trimming and J lost 1 base; unmatched junction nucleotides: 7. CDR3 length: 14 residues. The CDR3 bases are TGTGCCACAGCGGGAGCCTTTGGCACAGATACGCAGTATTTT. Encoded protein: CATAGAFGTDTQYF.

The rearrangement links TRBV12-3 or TRBV12-4 to TRBJ2-3; perhaps D is TRBD1 or TRBD2 (5 bases each). V was cut by 6 bases and J by 3 bases, with 10 bases left in between. The CDR3 is made up of 13 amino acids. CDR3 coding DNA: TGTGCCAGCAGGTGGGGCGGGACAGATACGCAGTATTTT. Encoded protein: CASRWGGTDTQYF.

This clonotype was recorded many times. This chain connects TRBV28 to TRBJ2-7; a weak D match, TRBD1 (6 bases). Germline V lookup: CDR1 MDHEN, CDR2 SYDVKM. Trimming cost V 10 bases and J 2 bases, with 15 bases left between them. The CDR3 has 13 amino acids. CDR3 sequence: CATTGQFPYEQYF. Here the CDR3 DNA reads TGTGCCACGACAGGACAGTTCCCCTACGAGCAGTACTTC.

This clonotype was detected ten times or more. V and J are TRBV19 and TRBJ2-1; no clear D. CDR1 is LNHDA, CDR2 SQIVND, per germline (reference sequence). V lost 5 bases and J lost 4, with 12 bases in between. This CDR3 spans 14 amino acids. This CDR3 is CASSGLTNYNEQFF. CDR3 bases: TGTGCCAGTAGTGGCCTAACAAATTACAATGAGCAGTTCTTC.

This clonotype was observed a few times. This chain uses TRBV4-1 with TRBJ1-4, with 8 bases fitting TRBD1. V lost 1 base, J lost 6 bases, and 13 bases stayed unmatched. The germline CDR1 and CDR2 sequences are MGHRA and YSYEKL. CDR3 length equals 18 residues. This chain's CDR3 is CASSQAPFSGTGDEKLFF. The CDR3 DNA reads as TGCGCCAGCAGCCAAGCTCCCTTTTCCGGGACAGGTGATGAAAAACTGTTTTTT.

Only a few counts were recorded for this clonotype. This sequence may be a read error, since a much larger clone differs from it by one base. This chain connects TRBV28 to TRBJ1-5; D might be TRBD1 (6 bases). Germline CDR1 reads MDHEN; CDR2 reads SYDVKM. CDR3 length: 16 amino acids. The germline V and J ends were trimmed by 2 bases and 2 bases, with 13 bases remaining between them. In DNA form, the CDR3 reads TGTGCCAGCAGTTTAACAGCAGGGGTGGGCAATCAGCCCCAGCATTTT. This translates into CASSLTAGVGNQPQHF.

The V gene is TRBV6-5, the J gene TRBJ2-6; tentative D call: TRBD1 (5 bases). The CDR3 covers 17 residues. V was trimmed by 4 bases and J by 3 bases, leaving 16 bases between them. Germline lookup yields CDR1 MNHEY and CDR2 SVGAGI. The CDR3 nucleotides are TGTGCCAGCAGTTTGACAGTCCCAACGCGTGGGGCCAACGTCCTGACTTTC. Protein: CASSLTVPTRGANVLTF.

In its sample, this clonotype was seen many times. This chain uses TRBV7-9 with TRBJ2-1; 11 bases are a match to TRBD2. Germline loops: CDR1 SEHNR, CDR2 FQNEAQ (reference sequence). After removal of 5 bases from V and 10 bases from J, the junction contained 13 bases not matched to a gene. The CDR3 spans 16 residues. The CDR3 bases are TGTGCCAGCAGCGCAACGACTAGCGGGGCACACTACGAGCAGTTCTTC. It codes for CASSATTSGAHYEQFF.

Worth noting for this clonotype: This could be a read error, since a much larger clone is one nucleotide away. The chain uses TRBV5-1 and TRBJ2-5, with D possibly TRBD1 on 5 matching bases. The CDR3 contains 13 residues. The germline V gene has CDR1 SGHRS and CDR2 YFSETQ. This CDR3 reads CASSTQDINEQLF. The CDR3 DNA reads TGCGCCAGCAGCACCCAGGACATCAATGAGCAGCTCTTC.

This clonotype was seen many times. This chain uses TRBV6-9 with TRBJ2-7, with 7 bases matching TRBD2. The junction had 8 bases not matched to a gene; V was cut back by 3 bases and J by 6 bases. CDR1 MNHGY and CDR2 SVAAGI come from the germline V gene. The CDR3 is 14 amino acids. This CDR3 reads CASSYTSGGGEQYF. The CDR3 region has the DNA TGTGCCAGCAGTTACACTAGTGGGGGGGGCGAGCAGTACTTC.

About this clonotype itself: A read error may explain this, as a much larger clone is one base away. V is TRBV13 and J is TRBJ2-2; D is possibly TRBD2 (6 bases). V was cut by 7 bases and J by 3 bases, with 12 bases left in between. The CDR3 has 14 residues. Germline V gene lookup returns CDR1 PRHDT and CDR2 FYEKMQ (reference sequence). DNA for the CDR3: TGTGCCAGCACCCCGGGACTCTACACCGGGGAGCTGTTTTTT. Translated, it gives CASTPGLYTGELFF.

This clonotype was observed at least ten times. The chain has TRBV10-3 and TRBJ1-1; TRBD1 might be the D (6 bases). This CDR3 has 13 amino acids. CDR1 is ENHRY, CDR2 SYGVKD, per germline. Trimming took 6 bases from V and 3 from J, leaving 11 bases between them. This CDR3 is CAISAEGDTEAFF. The CDR3 DNA is TGTGCCATCAGCGCGGAGGGGGACACTGAAGCTTTCTTT.

This clonotype was detected a few times. The chain links TRBV6-2 or TRBV6-3 to TRBJ2-7; D might be TRBD2 (5 bases). Trimming removed 3 bases from V and 0 bases from J, with 12 bases in between. This CDR3 region has 15 residues. From germline, CDR1 is MNHEY and CDR2 SVGEGT. CDR3 sequence reads: CASSYEEASSYEQYF. The DNA of the CDR3 is TGTGCCAGCAGTTATGAGGAGGCCAGCTCCTACGAGCAGTACTTC.

This chain connects TRBV25-1 to TRBJ2-1; D is undetermined. V lost 4 bases, J lost 10 bases, and 17 bases lay in between. Germline values: CDR1 MGHDK, CDR2 SYGVNS. CDR3 size: 14 residues. The CDR3 DNA reads TGTGCCAGCAGTGCCCGATTGGCCCCTTACGAGCAGTTCTTC. The encoded protein is CASSARLAPYEQFF.

The table lists this clonotype with many counts. CDR3 residues: CASSQVLRAPNYGYTF. The CDR3 DNA follows: TGTGCCAGCAGCCAAGTGCTTAGAGCCCCTAACTATGGCTACACCTTC. V gene TRBV3-1 combines with J gene TRBJ1-2; D not resolved. Germline CDR1 reads LGHDT; CDR2 reads YNNKEL (reference sequence). The CDR3 is 16 amino acids. V was trimmed by 1 base and J by 0 bases, leaving 12 bases between them.

The CDR3 sequence is CASSLGHRGSSGNTIYF. The CDR3 nucleotides read TGTGCCAGCAGCTTAGGTCACAGGGGCAGCTCTGGAAACACCATATATTTT. The chain links TRBV7-6 to TRBJ1-3, with 7 bases identical to TRBD1. The CDR3 has 17 residues. CDR1 and CDR2 from the germline V gene are SGHVS and FNYEAQ. The junction had 6 bases not matched to a gene; V was cut back by 1 base and J by 0 bases. Based on the CDR3 plus reference TRBV7-6 and TRBJ1-3, the full variable domain is GAGVSQSPRYKVTKRGQDVALRCDPISGHVSLYWYRQALGQGPEFLTYFNYEAQQDKSGLPNDRFSAERPEGSISTLTIQRTEQRDSAMYRCASSLGHRGSSGNTIYFGEGSWLTVV.

The J gene is TRBJ2-1, the V gene TRBV14; possible D gene TRBD2, 6 bases. The CDR3 runs to 16 residues. Per the germline V gene, CDR1 is SGHDN and CDR2 is FVKESK. V gave up 4 bases and J gave up 0 bases, with 13 bases separating them. The CDR3 reads CASSPLGGTSYNEQFF. CDR3 in DNA: TGTGCCAGCAGCCCGTTAGGCGGGACCTCCTACAATGAGCAGTTCTTC.

This clonotype was detected many times. The CDR3 is CSASGSYNEQFF. The CDR3 nucleotides read TGCAGTGCTAGCGGGTCCTACAATGAGCAGTTCTTC. The chain combines TRBV20-1 with TRBJ2-1; no clear D gene. V lost 3 bases to trimming and J lost 1 base, with 4 bases between them. This CDR3 contains 12 residues. The germline gives CDR1 DFQATT, CDR2 SNEGSKA (reference sequence).

There are many counts of this clonotype. The rearrangement uses TRBV7-8 and TRBJ2-3; 7 nucleotides line up with TRBD1. The V segment lost 2 bases and the J segment 4 bases; nucleotides outside the gene matches: 9. The CDR3 length is 16 residues. CDR1 is SGHVS and CDR2 is FQNEAQ in the germline V gene. The CDR3 region has the DNA TGTGCCAGCAGCTTACAGTTCAGGGGGAACGCAGATACGCAGTATTTT. This translates into CASSLQFRGNADTQYF.

This clonotype was recorded a few times. The chain is built from TRBV6-5 and TRBJ2-2, with a weak D call TRBD2 (6 bases). This CDR3 is built from 15 residues. With 2 bases removed from V and 1 base from J, the gap between germline ends came to 8 bases. Germline V CDR1 and CDR2: MNHEY, SVGAGI. CDR3 bases: TGTGCCAGCAGTTACCCTAGCGTGAACACCGGGGAGCTGTTTTTT. It translates to CASSYPSVNTGELFF.

The V and J genes are TRBV4-2 and TRBJ1-5, with 8 bases identical to TRBD1. The CDR3 sequence is 16 residues long. Trimming removed 4 bases from V and 2 bases from J; junction bases left unmatched: 7. Germline V gene sequence: CDR1 LGHNA, CDR2 YNFKEQ. Written as DNA, the CDR3 is TGTGCCAGCAGCCGACAGGGGCGAACCGGCAATCAGCCCCAGCATTTT. This gives the protein CASSRQGRTGNQPQHF.

This clonotype was found many times. The V gene is TRBV13, the J gene TRBJ2-1, with D possibly TRBD1 on 6 matching bases. CDR1 is PRHDT, CDR2 FYEKMQ, per germline (reference sequence). The CDR3 is 14 residues long. V was shortened by 2 bases and J by 3 bases, with 8 bases between the two germline ends. The chain's CDR3 is CASSLSQGYNEQFF. Here the CDR3 DNA reads TGTGCCAGCAGCTTATCACAGGGCTACAATGAGCAGTTCTTC. Filled out from reference TRBV13 and TRBJ2-1, the complete variable domain reads AAGVIQSPRHLIKEKRETATLKCYPIPRHDTVYWYQQGPGQDPQFLISFYEKMQSDKGSIPDRFSAQQFSDYHSELNMSSLELGDSALYFCASSLSQGYNEQFFGPGTRLTVL.

This clonotype was counted ten times or more. CDR3 nucleotides: TGCAGTGTCCGGGCCTGGGGCGCAGATACGCAGTATTTT. This codes for CSVRAWGADTQYF. The chain has TRBV20-1 and TRBJ2-3; a weak D match, TRBD1 (5 bases). This CDR3 region has 13 residues. Germline assignment: CDR1 DFQATT and CDR2 SNEGSKA (reference sequence). Trimming stripped 7 bases from V and 4 bases from J, with 15 bases between.

This clonotype was found many times. The V gene is TRBV28, the J gene TRBJ2-7; possibly TRBD1 for D (6 bases). Trimming pared 4 bases from V and 12 bases from J, leaving 28 bases between. The V gene's germline CDR1 is MDHEN and CDR2 SYDVKM. The CDR3 runs to 16 residues. CDR3: CASSSIETGTLSAVYF. CDR3 bases: TGTGCCAGCAGTTCCATCGAAACCGGGACACTTTCGGCAGTGTACTTC.

This clonotype showed up many times. The chain uses TRBV7-9 and TRBJ2-1, with TRBD2 matching 12 bases. V lost 5 bases to trimming and J lost 2 bases; unmatched junction nucleotides: 7. Germline V CDR1 and CDR2: SEHNR, FQNEAQ (reference sequence). The CDR3 is 17 amino acids. The CDR3 region is CASSTTSGRTTYNEQFF. The CDR3 nucleotides read TGTGCCAGCAGCACTACTAGCGGGAGGACGACCTACAATGAGCAGTTCTTC. Looking up the rest from reference TRBV7-9 and TRBJ2-1 gives the full variable domain: DTGVSQNPRHKITKRGQNVTFRCDPISEHNRLYWYRQTLGQGPEFLTYFQNEAQLEKSRLLSDRFSAERPKGSFSTLEIQRTEQGDSAMYLCASSTTSGRTTYNEQFFGPGTRLTVL.

This clonotype has more than one count but fewer than ten. The genes are TRBV27 and TRBJ2-7, with D unclear. Germline lookup yields CDR1 MNHEY and CDR2 SMNVEV (reference sequence). V lost 6 bases to trimming and J lost 0 bases, with 12 bases between them. The CDR3 runs 14 residues. The CDR3 sequence is CASSPLESSYEQYF. In nucleotides, the CDR3 is TGTGCCAGCAGCCCCTTGGAGAGCTCCTACGAGCAGTACTTC.

The CDR3 nucleotides are TGTGCCAGCAGTTTCGAAGTTAGCGGGAGAAGGAACGAGCAGTACTTC. Its protein is CASSFEVSGRRNEQYF. This rearrangement joins TRBV28 to TRBJ2-7, with TRBD2 matching 9 bases. The germline V gene has CDR1 MDHEN and CDR2 SYDVKM. V shed 3 bases and J 5 bases; nucleotides not matched to a gene: 11. CDR3 size: 16 residues. Combining the CDR3 with reference TRBV28 and TRBJ2-7 gives the whole variable domain DVKVTQSSRYLVKRTGEKVFLECVQDMDHENMFWYRQDPGLGLRLIYFSYDVKMKEKGDIPEGYSVSREKKERFSLILESASTNQTSMYLCASSFEVSGRRNEQYFGPGTRLTVT.

In its sample, this clonotype was seen many times. This chain connects TRBV27 to TRBJ2-1; 13 bases agree with TRBD2. The CDR3 length is 17 residues. V lost 5 bases, J lost 4 bases, and 8 bases stayed unmatched. Germline V CDR1 and CDR2: MNHEY, SMNVEV (reference sequence). As DNA, the CDR3 is TGTGCCAGCAGTCTTAGACTAGCGGGAGGCCGGTACAATGAGCAGTTCTTC. Translated: CASSLRLAGGRYNEQFF.

J is TRBJ2-1 and V is TRBV20-1; 9 bases map to TRBD2. Germline V CDR1 and CDR2: DFQATT, SNEGSKA (reference sequence). The CDR3 totals 14 residues. V trimming: 1 base; J trimming: 6 bases; junction bases outside the gene matches: 4. CDR3 in DNA: TGCAGTGCTAGAGTAGGCGGGAGGGCCAATGAGCAGTTCTTC. Translated: CSARVGGRANEQFF.

This clonotype was counted at least ten times. The J gene is TRBJ1-1, the V gene TRBV7-2; D is perhaps TRBD1 (5 bases). The V gene lost 1 base and the J gene lost 0 bases, with 15 bases spanning the gap. The germline CDR1 and CDR2 sequences are SGHTA and FQGNSA. The length of the CDR3 is 17 residues. CDR3 in amino acids: CASSLVVGGRMNTEAFF. The CDR3 coding sequence is TGTGCCAGCAGCTTAGTGGTGGGGGGTCGAATGAACACTGAAGCTTTCTTT.